This entry lists 21 T cell receptor beta chains sequenced from one sample in a study of patients and donors after allogeneic stem cell transplantation (TCRdb year 2020). Receptor libraries were prepared by RT-PCR. The sample was run on a NextSeq 550. TCRdb took the public reads, trimmed them with fastp at Q25, ran MiXCR for clone calling and kept in-frame beta chains. Rows are combined by CDR3 protein, so each entry shows the most common genes and DNA. This sample lists about 210,000 distinct CDR3 sequences; more than 35% were detected once. The ten top clones hold more than 9% of the sample. The sequencing input was blood, either unsorted or a sorted T cell fraction (not recorded which). Every receptor here comes from a human donor who was either an allogeneic HSCT recipient or a stem cell or donor lymphocyte infusion donor (not recorded which). It is not recorded whose cells these are; they may come from a transplant donor.

This clonotype was seen a handful of times. The chain couples TRBV5-1 to TRBJ1-5; 7 bases agree with TRBD1. Per germline, CDR1 SGHRS and CDR2 YFSETQ. There are 15 residues in the CDR3. Germline trimming cut 1 base from V and 7 bases from J; bases unmatched to any gene: 8. CDR3 in DNA: TGCGCCAGCAGCTTGAGGGGGCTAGAGGGACAGCCCCAGCATTTT. Amino acids: CASSLRGLEGQPQHF.

This clonotype occurred once. J is TRBJ1-6 and V is TRBV28; 8 bases are shared with TRBD1. The CDR3 has 13 residues. Trimming at V came to 5 bases and at J to 9 bases, leaving 3 bases not matched to a gene. The germline V gene has CDR1 MDHEN and CDR2 SYDVKM. The CDR3 spells CASSGQGASPLHF. The CDR3 nucleotides read TGTGCCAGCAGTGGGCAGGGGGCTTCACCCCTCCACTTT.

This rearrangement joins TRBV5-6 to TRBJ1-5; weak D call: TRBD1 (6 bases). This CDR3 has 15 residues. V was trimmed by 0 bases and J by 2 bases, leaving 9 bases between them. Germline V gene sequence: CDR1 SGHDT, CDR2 YYEEEE. The CDR3 here is CASSLAGDGNQPQHF. CDR3 sequence (DNA): TGTGCCAGCAGCTTGGCAGGGGATGGCAATCAGCCCCAGCATTTT.

This clonotype was counted only a few times. The rearrangement joins TRBV20-1 to TRBJ2-1; 7 bases agree with TRBD2. V shed 5 bases, J shed 4 bases, and the junction held 5 bases outside the gene matches. From germline, CDR1 is DFQATT and CDR2 SNEGSKA (reference sequence). This CDR3 is built from 13 residues. CDR3: CSASGTNYNEQFF. CDR3 DNA: TGCAGTGCTTCCGGGACTAATTACAATGAGCAGTTCTTC.

V gene TRBV12-3 or TRBV12-4 combines with J gene TRBJ2-1; D is uncertain. V lost 6 bases and J 3 bases, leaving 6 bases between the germline ends. The CDR3 loop spans 12 amino acids. The CDR3 reads CASRNHYNEQFF. The CDR3 DNA is TGTGCCAGCAGGAATCACTACAATGAGCAGTTCTTC.

The sample holds a few counts of this clonotype. The V gene is TRBV25-1, the J gene TRBJ2-3; 9 bases agree with TRBD2. This CDR3 is 15 amino acids long. J was trimmed by 5 bases and V by 8 bases; bases with no gene match: 11. Germline CDR1 reads MGHDK; CDR2 reads SYGVNS. This CDR3 reads CASPWKRGAGDTQYF. The CDR3 DNA follows: TGTGCCAGCCCCTGGAAGCGGGGGGCCGGAGATACGCAGTATTTT.

The CDR3 bases are TGTGCCAGCAGGACAGGGGGCCGGGAAAAACTGTTTTTT. Amino acid sequence: CASRTGGREKLFF. The V and J genes are TRBV6-5 and TRBJ1-4, with 10 bases identical to TRBD1. Trimming removed 6 bases from V and 8 bases from J; junction bases left unmatched: 3. The CDR3 is made up of 13 amino acids. Germline lookup yields CDR1 MNHEY and CDR2 SVGAGI.

This clonotype came up a few times. V and J are TRBV11-2 and TRBJ1-4, with TRBD1 identical over 7 bases. Trimming took 4 bases from V and 11 from J; bases not matched to a gene: 4. Germline CDR1 and CDR2: SGHAT and FQNNGV. The CDR3 spans 12 residues. The CDR3 region is CASSSQGVKLFF. DNA for the CDR3: TGTGCCAGCAGCTCCCAGGGGGTGAAACTGTTTTTT.

The chain is built from TRBV20-1 and TRBJ2-1; the match to TRBD1 covers 8 bases. V lost 4 bases to trimming and J lost 9 bases; unmatched junction nucleotides: 8. Germline lookup yields CDR1 DFQATT and CDR2 SNEGSKA (reference sequence). This CDR3 region has 13 residues. CDR3 sequence (DNA): TGCAGTGCTAATGCCCCCAGGGGGCTTGAGCAGTTCTTC. The encoded protein is CSANAPRGLEQFF.

The chain combines TRBV9 with TRBJ2-3; D possibly corresponds to TRBD2 (6 bases). V shed 0 bases and J shed 1 base, with 15 bases lying between them. The germline CDR1 and CDR2 sequences are SGDLS and YYNGEE. The CDR3 totals 17 residues. The CDR3 DNA is TGTGCCAGCAGCGTAGGGTTAGCGGCCTGGGGCACAGATACGCAGTATTTT. Translating it yields CASSVGLAAWGTDTQYF.

This clonotype was picked up a small number of times. The V call is TRBV28, the J call TRBJ2-5; TRBD2 matches at 9 bases. CDR1 and CDR2 from the germline V gene are MDHEN and SYDVKM. V gave up 5 bases and J gave up 6 bases; unmatched junction bases: 13. This CDR3 region has 16 residues. This CDR3 reads CASSLNPTSGPKTQYF. The CDR3 DNA reads as TGTGCCAGCAGTCTCAACCCGACTAGCGGCCCGAAGACCCAGTACTTC.

The rearrangement links TRBV12-3 or TRBV12-4 to TRBJ2-7; TRBD2 aligns across 7 bases. Trimming cost V 3 bases and J 2 bases; bases outside gene matches: 7. This CDR3 comprises 15 residues. The CDR3 loop reads CASSLLPGGPYEQYF. CDR3 bases: TGTGCCAGCAGTTTGCTACCGGGAGGACCCTACGAGCAGTACTTC.

The chain carries TRBV12-3 or TRBV12-4 and TRBJ1-2, with 8 bases matching TRBD1. V lost 3 bases, J lost 4 bases, and 7 bases stayed unmatched. The CDR3 covers 15 residues. The chain's CDR3 is CASSFGQGAGYGYTF. The CDR3 DNA is TGTGCCAGCAGTTTTGGACAGGGTGCGGGCTATGGCTACACCTTC.

The J gene is TRBJ2-3, the V gene TRBV19, with D perhaps matching TRBD1 or TRBD2 (5 bases each). The CDR3 covers 14 residues. V was shortened by 5 bases and J by 4 bases, with 13 bases between the two germline ends. Germline V lookup: CDR1 LNHDA, CDR2 SQIVND (reference sequence). The CDR3 nucleotides read TGTGCCAGTAGTCCCGGGACCCGGTCAGATACGCAGTATTTT. Translated: CASSPGTRSDTQYF.

DNA for the CDR3: TGTGCCAGCAGGAGACAGGGGGACGACACTGAAGCTTTCTTT. This translates into CASRRQGDDTEAFF. The chain joins TRBV7-3 to TRBJ1-1; TRBD1 matches 9 bases. The length of the CDR3 is 14 residues. The germline V gene has CDR1 SGHTA and CDR2 FQGTGA. With V trimmed by 6 bases and J by 3 bases, 5 bases remained unmatched.

The chain has TRBV3-1 and TRBJ1-1; D unclear. Germline CDR1 LGHDT, CDR2 YNNKEL (reference sequence). CDR3 length: 13 residues. V lost 3 bases and J lost 2, with 7 bases in between. CDR3 protein: CASSHGINTEAFF. The CDR3 region has the DNA TGTGCCAGCAGCCATGGTATCAACACTGAAGCTTTCTTT.

This clonotype was seen more than once but under ten times. This chain joins TRBV5-1 and TRBJ2-7; the D is unclear. The germline V gene has CDR1 SGHRS and CDR2 YFSETQ. The CDR3 is 14 residues long. V lost 1 base, J lost 2 bases, and 10 bases lay in between. Here the CDR3 reads CASSLISSTYEQYF. CDR3 nucleotides: TGCGCCAGCAGCTTGATAAGTTCAACCTACGAGCAGTACTTC.

This clonotype occurred a few times. As DNA, the CDR3 is TGTGCCAGCAGCCAAGGTCCCTTAAGGGGCGGCTACGAGCAGTACTTC. The encoded protein is CASSQGPLRGGYEQYF. This sequence joins TRBV4-2 and TRBJ2-7, with D possibly being TRBD1 (5 bases). Germline CDR1 is LGHNA and CDR2 is YNFKEQ. This CDR3 spans 16 amino acids. V was trimmed by 1 base and J by 3 bases, leaving 16 bases between them.

The sample holds a few counts of this clonotype. The chain uses TRBV28 and TRBJ2-5, with D possibly being TRBD2 (5 bases). From germline, CDR1 is MDHEN and CDR2 SYDVKM. This CDR3 is built from 14 residues. V was clipped by 7 bases and J by 4 bases, with 16 bases between them. The CDR3 nucleotides read TGTGCCAGCAACATCTATGGAACTAGAGAGACCCAGTACTTC. It specifies CASNIYGTRETQYF.

This sequence joins TRBV9 and TRBJ2-4, with 8 nucleotides matching TRBD1. The V segment lost 0 bases and the J segment 5 bases; nucleotides outside the gene matches: 10. This CDR3 is 17 amino acids long. The V gene's germline CDR1 is SGDLS and CDR2 YYNGEE. The CDR3 DNA reads TGTGCCAGCAGCGTAGATGGACAGGGAATTTTCGAAAACATTCAGTACTTC. Protein product: CASSVDGQGIFENIQYF.

This clonotype was seen only a few times. The rearrangement links TRBV21-1 to TRBJ1-5; TRBD1 is the table's D call, not checked against the DNA. TRBV21-1 is shown as a pseudogene. The CDR3 is made up of 19 amino acids. Here the CDR3 reads CASSKGVRDSEHSNQPQHF. CDR3 coding DNA: TGTGCCAGCAGCAAAGGGGTTAGAGACAGTGAGCACAGCAATCAGCCCCAGCATTTT.